These T cell receptor beta chains were read from a single sample in a study of somatic mutations in cytotoxic T cells in rheumatoid arthritis. Libraries were prepared by immunoSEQ multiplex PCR; TCRdb keeps only in-frame clonotypes and omits some of them. The data show under 5,500 clones, about four fifths seen once. Sequencing was performed on CD8+ T cells sorted from blood. These receptors were taken from a woman in her sixties or seventies with rheumatoid arthritis. Both conserved end residues are part of each CDR3. D genes are given only for firm matches. Clone size is not always given. Where it is, it says once, few, many or a class for expanded clones.

TRBV28	NA	NA	TRBJ1-6	TGTGCCAGCAGTTTAATCGAACAGGGCTATCAGGATTCACCCCTCCACTTT	CASSLIEQGYQDSPLHF
TRBV9	NA	TRBD1	TRBJ1-1	TGTGCCAGCAGCGGCAGACAGGGAACGGGTGAAGCTTTCTTT	CASSGRQGTGEAFF
TRBV30	NA	TRBD1	TRBJ1-6	TGTGCCTGGAGAAAGTCTTGGGACAGGGCTAATTCACCCCTCCACTTT	CAWRKSWDRANSPLHF
TRBV27	NA	NA	TRBJ2-1	TGTGCCAGCAGCAACAGGATTATCTTAACTCACAATGAGCAGTTCTTC	CASSNRIILTHNEQFF
TRBV28	NA	NA	TRBJ1-2	TGTGCCAGCAGCCCCTTGGGTGTACAGGCGCCCTATGGCTACACCTTC	CASSPLGVQAPYGYTF
TRBV7-9	once	NA	TRBJ2-2	TGTGCCAGCAGCCCGACAGGTGGGGAGCTGTTTTTT	CASSPTGGELFF
TRBV11-1	once	TRBD2	TRBJ2-3	TGTGCCAGCAGCGCAACTCTGGGACTAGCGGGCACGCAGTATTTT	CASSATLGLAGTQYF
TRBV6-4	few	TRBD2	TRBJ2-1	TGTGCCAGCAGTCCCGGGGGGGCCACCTACAATGAGCAGTTCTTC	CASSPGGATYNEQFF
TRBV9	once	NA	TRBJ2-7	TGTGCCAGCAGCGTAAGCGGCCGGCTGGACGAGCAGTACTTC	CASSVSGRLDEQYF
TRBV7-9	NA	NA	TRBJ2-7	TGTGCCAGCAGCTCCTATCAGGGGATATCCTACGAGCAGTACTTC	CASSSYQGISYEQYF
TRBV7-3	few	NA	TRBJ2-1	TGTGCCAGCAGCGACGGGGGACTGATCAATGAGCAGTTCTTC	CASSDGGLINEQFF
TRBV10-3	NA	NA	TRBJ1-2	TGTGCCATCAGTGACTGGGGGCTCCTCTATGGCTACACCTTC	CAISDWGLLYGYTF
TRBV7-6	NA	NA	TRBJ1-1	TGTGCCAGCAGCCCATACTCGGACATGAACACTGAAGCTTTCTTT	CASSPYSDMNTEAFF
TRBV18	NA	TRBD2	TRBJ2-1	TGTGCCAGCTCACCCCTGCCCTATCTCACCCAGCGGGGGGGCCGGGACAATGAGCAGTTCTTC	CASSPLPYLTQRGGRDNEQFF
TRBV7-9	NA	TRBD1	TRBJ2-7	TGTGCCAGCAGCTTAGGGACAGGGTACTACGAGCAGTACTTC	CASSLGTGYYEQYF
TRBV4-1	NA	NA	TRBJ1-2	TGCGCCAGCAGCCAAGAGCCAGGGGACGACTATGGCTACACCTTC	CASSQEPGDDYGYTF
TRBV7-9	NA	NA	TRBJ2-3	TGTGCCAGCAGCTTAGCCCAGGGGTCAGATACGCAGTATTTT	CASSLAQGSDTQYF
TRBV5-6	NA	TRBD1	TRBJ1-1	TGTGCCAGCAGCTCTCGACAGGGGGCGGGTACTGAAGCTTTCTTT	CASSSRQGAGTEAFF
TRBV5-1	NA	NA	TRBJ2-1	TGCGCCAGCAGCTTGGGAGAGGGTCCCTACAATGAGCAGTTCTTC	CASSLGEGPYNEQFF
TRBV5-1	once	NA	TRBJ1-2	TGCGCCAGCAGCCCCAGGAAAGCTAACTATGGCTACACCTTC	CASSPRKANYGYTF
TRBV28	NA	NA	TRBJ1-3	TGTGCCAGCAGTAACCGCGGGGCTGGAAACACCATATATTTT	CASSNRGAGNTIYF
TRBV13	NA	TRBD1	TRBJ2-2	TGTGCCAGCAGCCCAAGCAGGGGGACCGGGGAGCTGTTTTTT	CASSPSRGTGELFF